These T cell receptor beta chains were read from a single sample in a study of blood T cell repertoires in COVID-19. The table came from immunoSEQ multiplex PCR; TCRdb's copy has only in-frame clones and leaves some out. The sample has tens of thousands of clones, roughly 84% seen once; the top ten hold about 6%. Sequencing was carried out using peripheral blood. These receptors all come from a woman aged 60-75 years with acute or convalescent COVID-19. The CDR3 runs from the conserved cysteine through the conserved F or W. D genes are given only for firm matches. For some rows the clone size is stated as once, few or many, or as a class when expanded; others skip it.

V gene: TRBV20-1
J gene: TRBJ1-1
clone size: .
D gene: .
CDR3 protein: CSASVQGVNTEAFF
CDR3 DNA: TGCAGTGCTAGTGTACAAGGGGTGAACACTGAAGCTTTCTTT

V gene: TRBV5-8
J gene: TRBJ1-1
clone size: once
D gene: .
CDR3 protein: CASTHRAGRPEAFF
CDR3 DNA: TGTGCCAGCACCCACCGGGCAGGGCGGCCTGAAGCTTTCTTT

V gene: TRBV3-1/TRBV3-2
J gene: TRBJ1-5
clone size: .
D gene: .
CDR3 protein: CASSSGVYNQPQHF
CDR3 DNA: TGTGCCAGCAGCTCGGGAGTCTACAATCAGCCCCAGCATTTT

V gene: TRBV18
J gene: TRBJ1-2
clone size: .
D gene: .
CDR3 protein: CASSPTEGYGYTF
CDR3 DNA: TGTGCCAGCTCACCGACGGAGGGCTATGGCTACACCTTC

V gene: TRBV12-1
J gene: TRBJ2-3
clone size: .
D gene: .
CDR3 protein: CASSFDGTGSTDTQYF
CDR3 DNA: TGTGCCAGCAGCTTTGACGGGACAGGTAGCACAGATACGCAGTATTTT

V gene: TRBV18
J gene: TRBJ1-2
clone size: .
D gene: TRBD1
CDR3 protein: CASSAYRDSYGYTF
CDR3 DNA: TGTGCCAGCTCAGCCTACCGGGACAGCTATGGCTACACCTTC

V gene: TRBV7-2
J gene: TRBJ2-1
clone size: .
D gene: .
CDR3 protein: CASSATSSYNEQFF
CDR3 DNA: TGTGCCAGCAGCGCCACTAGTTCCTACAATGAGCAGTTCTTC

V gene: TRBV9
J gene: TRBJ1-1
clone size: .
D gene: TRBD1
CDR3 protein: CASSPGQGAAFF
CDR3 DNA: TGTGCCAGCAGCCCAGGACAGGGGGCAGCTTTCTTT

V gene: TRBV29-1
J gene: TRBJ2-7
clone size: .
D gene: TRBD1
CDR3 protein: CSVGGVGQTTSYEQYF
CDR3 DNA: TGCAGCGTTGGGGGTGTGGGACAGACAACCTCCTACGAGCAGTACTTC

V gene: TRBV19
J gene: TRBJ2-1
clone size: .
D gene: TRBD1
CDR3 protein: CASSIVGTGNEQFF
CDR3 DNA: TGTGCCAGTAGTATAGTTGGGACAGGGAATGAGCAGTTCTTC

V gene: TRBV6-5
J gene: TRBJ1-3
clone size: .
D gene: .
CDR3 protein: CASSLTDFSGNTIYF
CDR3 DNA: TGTGCCAGCAGTTTGACAGATTTCTCTGGAAACACCATATATTTT

V gene: TRBV20-1
J gene: TRBJ2-1
clone size: .
D gene: TRBD1
CDR3 protein: CSASGQGQYNEQFF
CDR3 DNA: TGCAGTGCTAGTGGACAGGGCCAGTACAATGAGCAGTTCTTC

V gene: TRBV27
J gene: TRBJ1-1
clone size: .
D gene: TRBD1
CDR3 protein: CASGRQGVMNTEAFF
CDR3 DNA: TGTGCCAGCGGGCGCCAGGGGGTGATGAACACTGAAGCTTTCTTT

V gene: TRBV4-1
J gene: TRBJ1-2
clone size: .
D gene: TRBD1
CDR3 protein: CASSQGGQGATNYGYTF
CDR3 DNA: TGCGCCAGCAGCCAAGGGGGACAGGGAGCTACTAACTATGGCTACACCTTC

V gene: TRBV27
J gene: TRBJ1-4
clone size: .
D gene: .
CDR3 protein: CASSFGGREKLFF
CDR3 DNA: TGTGCCAGCAGTTTTGGAGGGAGGGAAAAACTGTTTTTT

V gene: TRBV20-1
J gene: TRBJ2-1
clone size: once
D gene: .
CDR3 protein: CSAQTRNEQFF
CDR3 DNA: TGCAGTGCCCAGACTAGGAATGAGCAGTTCTTC

V gene: TRBV5-4
J gene: TRBJ2-2
clone size: .
D gene: TRBD2
CDR3 protein: CASSLELAGANTGELFF
CDR3 DNA: TGTGCCAGCAGCTTGGAACTAGCGGGGGCGAACACCGGGGAGCTGTTTTTT

V gene: TRBV7-2
J gene: TRBJ2-3
clone size: once
D gene: .
CDR3 protein: CASSPQDTQYF
CDR3 DNA: TGTGCCAGCAGCCCCCAAGATACGCAGTATTTT

V gene: TRBV9
J gene: TRBJ2-3
clone size: .
D gene: .
CDR3 protein: CASSPPADTQYF
CDR3 DNA: TGTGCCAGCAGCCCCCCCGCAGATACGCAGTATTTT

V gene: TRBV14
J gene: TRBJ2-1
clone size: few
D gene: TRBD1
CDR3 protein: CASSRQGAQYNEQFF
CDR3 DNA: TGTGCCAGCAGCCGACAGGGGGCCCAGTACAATGAGCAGTTCTTC

V gene: TRBV9
J gene: TRBJ2-3
clone size: .
D gene: TRBD2
CDR3 protein: CASSVGLAGTSDTQYF
CDR3 DNA: TGTGCCAGCAGCGTAGGGCTAGCGGGGACCTCAGATACGCAGTATTTT

V gene: TRBV2
J gene: TRBJ1-1
clone size: few
D gene: .
CDR3 protein: CASSVWRNTEAFF
CDR3 DNA: TGTGCCAGCAGTGTTTGGAGGAACACTGAAGCTTTCTTT

V gene: TRBV6-5
J gene: TRBJ1-3
clone size: .
D gene: .
CDR3 protein: CAVARGHGNTIYF
CDR3 DNA: TGTGCCGTAGCCAGGGGACATGGAAACACCATATATTTT

V gene: TRBV24-1
J gene: TRBJ2-7
clone size: few
D gene: TRBD2
CDR3 protein: CATSEPSPGTLKLWGGLFKQYF
CDR3 DNA: TGTGCCACCAGTGAGCCCAGTCCCGGGACTTTAAAATTGTGGGGGGGTTTATTCAAGCAGTACTTC

V gene: TRBV5-1
J gene: TRBJ1-1
clone size: once
D gene: .
CDR3 protein: CASSLDRERGTEAFF
CDR3 DNA: TGCGCCAGCAGCTTGGACAGGGAACGTGGCACTGAAGCTTTCTTT

V gene: TRBV6-2/TRBV6-3
J gene: TRBJ1-5
clone size: .
D gene: .
CDR3 protein: CASSDLRTEGNQPQHF
CDR3 DNA: TGTGCCAGCAGTGACCTCCGGACAGAGGGCAATCAGCCCCAGCATTTT

V gene: TRBV10-3
J gene: TRBJ1-1
clone size: .
D gene: .
CDR3 protein: CAISDQDRQTEAFF
CDR3 DNA: TGTGCCATCAGTGATCAAGACAGGCAGACTGAAGCTTTCTTT

V gene: TRBV6-2/TRBV6-3
J gene: TRBJ2-3
clone size: medium-sized
D gene: .
CDR3 protein: CASSDLGGTDTQYF
CDR3 DNA: TGTGCCAGCAGTGACTTGGGGGGAACAGATACGCAGTATTTT

V gene: TRBV25-1
J gene: TRBJ1-1
clone size: .
D gene: .
CDR3 protein: CASSDPKAGASGAFF
CDR3 DNA: TGTGCCAGCAGTGACCCCAAGGCGGGGGCTAGCGGCGCTTTCTTT

V gene: TRBV18
J gene: TRBJ1-5
clone size: .
D gene: TRBD1
CDR3 protein: CASSPGQNQPQHF
CDR3 DNA: TGTGCCAGCTCACCGGGACAGAATCAGCCCCAGCATTTT

V gene: TRBV2
J gene: TRBJ1-4
clone size: .
D gene: TRBD1
CDR3 protein: CATRRAGQGNEKLFF
CDR3 DNA: TGTGCCACCCGAAGGGCGGGACAGGGTAATGAAAAACTGTTTTTT

V gene: TRBV9
J gene: TRBJ1-4
clone size: .
D gene: TRBD1
CDR3 protein: CASSVGQVSTNEKLFF
CDR3 DNA: TGTGCCAGCAGCGTGGGACAGGTATCAACTAATGAAAAACTGTTTTTT

V gene: TRBV25-1
J gene: TRBJ1-1
clone size: few
D gene: .
CDR3 protein: CASRRTEYTEAFF
CDR3 DNA: TGTGCCAGCAGGAGGACAGAGTACACTGAAGCTTTCTTT

V gene: TRBV5-1
J gene: TRBJ2-7
clone size: .
D gene: TRBD1
CDR3 protein: CASSLQGQAYEQYF
CDR3 DNA: TGCGCCAGCAGCTTACAAGGACAGGCCTACGAGCAGTACTTC

V gene: TRBV10-3
J gene: TRBJ2-2
clone size: .
D gene: TRBD1
CDR3 protein: CAISEWTGRDTGELFF
CDR3 DNA: TGTGCCATCAGTGAATGGACAGGGCGGGACACCGGGGAGCTGTTTTTT

V gene: TRBV19
J gene: TRBJ1-2
clone size: .
D gene: .
CDR3 protein: CASSIDSGAGGYTF
CDR3 DNA: TGTGCCAGTAGTATAGATTCAGGGGCTGGTGGCTACACCTTC

V gene: TRBV5-1
J gene: TRBJ2-3
clone size: .
D gene: .
CDR3 protein: CASSPLSTDTQYF
CDR3 DNA: TGCGCCAGCAGCCCCCTAAGCACAGATACGCAGTATTTT

V gene: TRBV5-4
J gene: TRBJ2-3
clone size: .
D gene: TRBD2
CDR3 protein: CASSSGLAGRTDTQYF
CDR3 DNA: TGTGCCAGCAGCTCAGGACTAGCGGGGCGCACAGATACGCAGTATTTT

V gene: TRBV11-3
J gene: TRBJ2-5
clone size: .
D gene: .
CDR3 protein: CASSLAGGGSETQYF
CDR3 DNA: TGTGCCAGCAGCTTAGCCGGGGGTGGATCAGAGACCCAGTACTTC

V gene: TRBV15
J gene: TRBJ1-1
clone size: once
D gene: .
CDR3 protein: CATSTGQLNTEAFF
CDR3 DNA: TGTGCCACCAGCACTGGACAGTTGAACACTGAAGCTTTCTTT

V gene: TRBV15
J gene: TRBJ1-3
clone size: .
D gene: .
CDR3 protein: CATRRGSSGNTIYF
CDR3 DNA: TGTGCCACCAGGCGCGGGAGCTCTGGAAACACCATATATTTT

V gene: TRBV11-2
J gene: TRBJ1-3
clone size: .
D gene: .
CDR3 protein: CASSLGSIGNTIYF
CDR3 DNA: TGTGCCAGCAGCTTAGGGTCTATCGGAAACACCATATATTTT